The 8 T cell receptor beta chains below come from one sample, sequenced in a study of shared clonotypes between healthy human individuals. Measured with immunoSEQ multiplex PCR; TCRdb has only the in-frame clones, and not every one. The table lists approximately 1,000,000 clones, about 84% of them singletons. The specimen was memory CD4+ T cells from PBMCs. Subset denoted: CD45RA-negative fraction. All receptors derive from a man aged 18 to 30 in good health. Some clones in this sample may be carry-over from other donors' samples.

The chain has TRBV12-5 and TRBJ1-1; possible D gene TRBD1, 5 bases. Germline V CDR1 and CDR2: LGHNT, FRNRAP. V dropped 3 bases and J dropped 5 bases, with 13 bases sitting between them. The length of the CDR3 is 14 residues. CDR3 region: CASGFQRGGTEAFF. CDR3 DNA: TGTGCTAGTGGTTTCCAGCGGGGGGGTACTGAAGCTTTCTTT.

This chain links TRBV29-1 with TRBJ2-3; a weak D match, TRBD2 (6 bases). V gave up 4 bases and J gave up 3 bases, with 11 bases separating them. Germline values: CDR1 SQVTM, CDR2 ANQGSEA. There are 13 residues in the CDR3. The CDR3 DNA reads TGCAGCGTTGGACGCGGGAAGACAGATACGCAGTATTTT. Translating it yields CSVGRGKTDTQYF.

The CDR3 here is CASSQGGDSYEQYF. Written as DNA, the CDR3 is TGTGCCAGCAGCCAAGGGGGTGACAGCTACGAGCAGTACTTC. The chain links TRBV4-2 to TRBJ2-5; TRBD1 might be the D (5 bases). The last part of the DNA fits TRBJ2-7 better; the J call may be wrong. CDR1 is LGHNA and CDR2 is YNFKEQ in the germline V gene. The CDR3 runs to 14 residues.

The chain has TRBV9 and TRBJ2-7; 7 bases line up with TRBD1. The CDR3 runs to 14 residues. V lost 2 bases, J lost 5 bases, and 7 bases stayed unmatched. Germline V gene lookup returns CDR1 SGDLS and CDR2 YYNGEE. The CDR3 DNA reads TGTGCCAGCAGCGTGAAGGACAGGCGAAACGAGCAGTACTTC. This sequence encodes CASSVKDRRNEQYF.

The V call is TRBV28, the J call TRBJ2-1; no definite D call. The CDR3 covers 12 residues. Germline V CDR1 and CDR2: MDHEN, SYDVKM. The ends were cut back, 7 bases at V and 10 bases at J, with 14 bases in the middle. Here the CDR3 DNA reads TGTGCCAGCACCAGCCATGCAGCCGAGCAGTTCTTC. Protein: CASTSHAAEQFF.

This clone was detected only once. The V and J genes are TRBV25-1 and TRBJ1-1, with D hard to call. The CDR3 spans 14 residues. V lost 2 bases and J lost 11, with 18 bases in between. Germline V CDR1 and CDR2: MGHDK, SYGVNS. The CDR3 spells CASSEHSQKGVAFF. Here the CDR3 DNA reads TGTGCCAGCAGTGAACACTCGCAAAAGGGTGTGGCTTTCTTT. Full variable domain (remainder filled in from reference TRBV25-1 and TRBJ1-1): EADIYQTPRYLVIGTGKKITLECSQTMGHDKMYWYQQDPGMELHLIHYSYGVNSTEKGDLSSESTVSRIRTEHFPLTLESARPSHTSQYLCASSEHSQKGVAFFGQGTRLTVV.

The V gene is TRBV30, the J gene TRBJ2-3; the D gene could be TRBD1 or TRBD2 (5 bases each). Trimming stripped 3 bases from V and 0 bases from J, with 10 bases between. CDR3 length equals 14 residues. Per the germline V gene, CDR1 is GTSNPN and CDR2 is SVGIG (reference sequence). Here the CDR3 DNA reads TGTGCCTGGAGCGGGGCTAGCAGCACAGATACGCAGTATTTT. It is translated as CAWSGASSTDTQYF.

This chain links TRBV5-1 with TRBJ1-2; 9 positions agree with TRBD1. Germline V gene data show CDR1 as SGHRS and CDR2 as YFSETQ. There are 15 residues in the CDR3. V dropped 2 bases and J dropped 5; count of bases not matched to a gene: 7. CDR3 DNA sequence: TGCGCCAGCAGCTTACAGACAGGGGGTGCATATGGCTACACCTTC. Residues: CASSLQTGGAYGYTF.